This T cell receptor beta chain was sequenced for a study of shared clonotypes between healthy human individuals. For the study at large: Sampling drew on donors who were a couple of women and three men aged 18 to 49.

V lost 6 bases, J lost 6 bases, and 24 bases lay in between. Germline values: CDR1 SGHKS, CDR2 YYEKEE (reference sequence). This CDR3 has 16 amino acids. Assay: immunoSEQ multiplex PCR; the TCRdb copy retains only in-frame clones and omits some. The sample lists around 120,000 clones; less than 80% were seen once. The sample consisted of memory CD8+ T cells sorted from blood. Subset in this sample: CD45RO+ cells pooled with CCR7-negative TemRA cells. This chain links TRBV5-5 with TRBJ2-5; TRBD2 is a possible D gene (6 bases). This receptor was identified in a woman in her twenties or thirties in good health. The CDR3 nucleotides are TGTGCCAGCACCCCGGAGATAGTACGGGAGACGAAGACCCAGTACTTC. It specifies CASTPEIVRETKTQYF.